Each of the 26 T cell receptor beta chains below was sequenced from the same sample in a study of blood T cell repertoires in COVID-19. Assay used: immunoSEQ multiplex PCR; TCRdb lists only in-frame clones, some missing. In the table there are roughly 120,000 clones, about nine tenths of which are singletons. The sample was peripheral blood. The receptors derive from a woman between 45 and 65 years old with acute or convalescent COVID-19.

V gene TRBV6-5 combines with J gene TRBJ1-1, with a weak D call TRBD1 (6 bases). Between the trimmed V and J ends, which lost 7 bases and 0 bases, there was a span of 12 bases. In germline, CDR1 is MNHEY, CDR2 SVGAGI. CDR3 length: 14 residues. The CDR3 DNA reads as TGTGCCAGCACCAAGGACAGACTGAACACTGAAGCTTTCTTT. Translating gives CASTKDRLNTEAFF.

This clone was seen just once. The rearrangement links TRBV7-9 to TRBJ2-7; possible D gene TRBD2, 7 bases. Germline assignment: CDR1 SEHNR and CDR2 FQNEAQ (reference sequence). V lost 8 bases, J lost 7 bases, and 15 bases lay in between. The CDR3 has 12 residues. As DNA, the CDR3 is TGTGCCAGCGAGGGGGACTACCAAGAGCAGTACTTC. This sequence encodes CASEGDYQEQYF. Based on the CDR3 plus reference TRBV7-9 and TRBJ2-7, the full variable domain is DTGVSQNPRHKITKRGQNVTFRCDPISEHNRLYWYRQTLGQGPEFLTYFQNEAQLEKSRLLSDRFSAERPKGSFSTLEIQRTEQGDSAMYLCASEGDYQEQYFGPGTRLTVT.

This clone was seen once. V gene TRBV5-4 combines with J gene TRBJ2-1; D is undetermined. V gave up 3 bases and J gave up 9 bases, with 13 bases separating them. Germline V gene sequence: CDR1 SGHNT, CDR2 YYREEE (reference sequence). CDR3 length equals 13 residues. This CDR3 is CASSYFNFGEQFF. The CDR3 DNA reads TGTGCCAGCAGCTATTTTAATTTCGGTGAGCAGTTCTTC.

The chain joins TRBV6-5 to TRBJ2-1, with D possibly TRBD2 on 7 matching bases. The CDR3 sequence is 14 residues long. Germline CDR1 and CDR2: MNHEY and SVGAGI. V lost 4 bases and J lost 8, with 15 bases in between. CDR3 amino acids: CASSLGGGGDEQFF. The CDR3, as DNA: TGTGCCAGCAGTTTAGGGGGGGGAGGCGATGAGCAGTTCTTC.

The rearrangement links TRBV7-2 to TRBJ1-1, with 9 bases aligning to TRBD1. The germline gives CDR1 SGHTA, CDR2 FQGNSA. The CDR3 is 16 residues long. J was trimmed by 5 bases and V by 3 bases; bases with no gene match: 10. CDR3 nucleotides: TGTGCCAGCAGCTTCGGACAGGGGCCGTACAATACTGAAGCTTTCTTT. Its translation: CASSFGQGPYNTEAFF. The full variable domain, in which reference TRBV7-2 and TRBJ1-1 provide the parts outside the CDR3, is GAGVSQSPSNKVTEKGKDVELRCDPISGHTALYWYRQSLGQGLEFLIYFQGNSAPDKSGLPSDRFSAERTGGSVSTLTIQRTQQEDSAVYLCASSFGQGPYNTEAFFGQGTRLTVV.

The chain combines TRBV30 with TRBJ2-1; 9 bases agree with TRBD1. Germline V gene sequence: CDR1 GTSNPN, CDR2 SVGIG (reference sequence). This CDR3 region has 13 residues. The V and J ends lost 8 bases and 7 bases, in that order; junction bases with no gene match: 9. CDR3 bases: TGTGCCACACCGGGACAGGGAGTAAATGAGCAGTTCTTC. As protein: CATPGQGVNEQFF.

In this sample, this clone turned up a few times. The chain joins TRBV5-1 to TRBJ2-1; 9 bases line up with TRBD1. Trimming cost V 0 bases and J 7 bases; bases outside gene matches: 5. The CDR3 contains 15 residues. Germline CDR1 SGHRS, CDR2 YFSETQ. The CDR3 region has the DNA TGCGCCAGCAGCTTGGACACAGGGGGCATGAATGAGCAGTTCTTC. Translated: CASSLDTGGMNEQFF.

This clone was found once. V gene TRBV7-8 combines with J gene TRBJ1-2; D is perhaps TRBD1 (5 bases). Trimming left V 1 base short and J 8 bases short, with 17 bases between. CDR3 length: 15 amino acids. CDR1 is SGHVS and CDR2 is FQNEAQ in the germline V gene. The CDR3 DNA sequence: TGTGCCAGCAGCTTAGGTCTTGGCAGGGTTGCCGGCTACACCTTC. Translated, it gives CASSLGLGRVAGYTF.

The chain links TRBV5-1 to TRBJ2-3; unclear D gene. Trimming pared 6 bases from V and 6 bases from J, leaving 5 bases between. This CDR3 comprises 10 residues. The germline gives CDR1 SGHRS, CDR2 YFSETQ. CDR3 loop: CASTGDTQYF. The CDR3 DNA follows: TGCGCCAGCACTGGCGATACGCAGTATTTT.

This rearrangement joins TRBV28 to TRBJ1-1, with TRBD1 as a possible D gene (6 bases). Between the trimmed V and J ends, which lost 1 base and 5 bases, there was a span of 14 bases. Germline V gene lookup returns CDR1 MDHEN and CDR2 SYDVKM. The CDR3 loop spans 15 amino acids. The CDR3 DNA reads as TGTGCCAGCAGTTTATTAGGGGGGGGAAGGACTGAAGCTTTCTTT. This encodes CASSLLGGGRTEAFF.

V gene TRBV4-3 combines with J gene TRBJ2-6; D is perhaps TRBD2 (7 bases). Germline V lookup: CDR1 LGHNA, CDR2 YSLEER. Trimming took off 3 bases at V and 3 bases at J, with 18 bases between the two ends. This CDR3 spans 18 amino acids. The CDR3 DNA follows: TGCGCCAGCAGCCATTCTTCGGCCGGGGGGCTTGGGGCCAACGTCCTGACTTTC. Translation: CASSHSSAGGLGANVLTF.

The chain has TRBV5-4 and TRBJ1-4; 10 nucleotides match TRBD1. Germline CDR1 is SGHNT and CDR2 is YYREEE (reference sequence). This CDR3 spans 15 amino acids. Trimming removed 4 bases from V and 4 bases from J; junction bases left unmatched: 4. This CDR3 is CASSVGQGGNEKLFF. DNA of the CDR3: TGTGCCAGCAGCGTCGGACAGGGGGGTAATGAAAAACTGTTTTTT.

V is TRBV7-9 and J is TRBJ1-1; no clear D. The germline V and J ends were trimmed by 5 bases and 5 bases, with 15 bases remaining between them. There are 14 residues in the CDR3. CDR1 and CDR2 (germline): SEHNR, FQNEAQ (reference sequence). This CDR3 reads CASSPWTGRTEAFF. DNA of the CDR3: TGTGCCAGCAGCCCCTGGACGGGGAGGACTGAAGCTTTCTTT. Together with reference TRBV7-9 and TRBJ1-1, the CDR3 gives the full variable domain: DTGVSQNPRHKITKRGQNVTFRCDPISEHNRLYWYRQTLGQGPEFLTYFQNEAQLEKSRLLSDRFSAERPKGSFSTLEIQRTEQGDSAMYLCASSPWTGRTEAFFGQGTRLTVV.

CDR3 DNA: TGCGCCAGCAGCTTTACAGGGAGGGATGGCTACACCTTC. This sequence encodes CASSFTGRDGYTF. This rearrangement joins TRBV5-1 to TRBJ1-2, with D possibly TRBD1 on 6 matching bases. Trimming removed 2 bases at V and 6 bases at J, with 11 bases between. The length of the CDR3 is 13 residues. Germline-derived CDR1 and CDR2 are SGHRS and YFSETQ. Combining the CDR3 with reference TRBV5-1 and TRBJ1-2 gives the whole variable domain KAGVTQTPRYLIKTRGQQVTLSCSPISGHRSVSWYQQTPGQGLQFLFEYFSETQRNKGNFPGRFSGRQFSNSRSEMNVSTLELGDSALYLCASSFTGRDGYTFGSGTRLTVV.

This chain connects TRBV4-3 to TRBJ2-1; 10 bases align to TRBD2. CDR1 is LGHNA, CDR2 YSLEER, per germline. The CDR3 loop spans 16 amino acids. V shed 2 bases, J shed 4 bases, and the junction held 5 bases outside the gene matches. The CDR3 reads CASSQMSSGRYNEQFF. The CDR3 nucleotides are TGCGCCAGCAGCCAAATGTCTAGCGGGAGATACAATGAGCAGTTCTTC.

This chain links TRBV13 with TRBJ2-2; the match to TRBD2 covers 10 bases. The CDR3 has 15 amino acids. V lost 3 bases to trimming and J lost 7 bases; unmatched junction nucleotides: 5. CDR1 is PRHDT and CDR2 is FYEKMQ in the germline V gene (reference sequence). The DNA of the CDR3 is TGTGCCAGCAGCTTCGGGCTAGCGGGAGACGGGGAGCTGTTTTTT. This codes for CASSFGLAGDGELFF.

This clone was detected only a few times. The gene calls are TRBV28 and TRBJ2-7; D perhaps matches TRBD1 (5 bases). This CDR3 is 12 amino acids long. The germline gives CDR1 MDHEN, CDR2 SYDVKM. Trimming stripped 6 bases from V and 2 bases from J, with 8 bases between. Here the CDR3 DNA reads TGTGCCAGCAGCACAGGCCCCTACGAGCAGTACTTC. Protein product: CASSTGPYEQYF.

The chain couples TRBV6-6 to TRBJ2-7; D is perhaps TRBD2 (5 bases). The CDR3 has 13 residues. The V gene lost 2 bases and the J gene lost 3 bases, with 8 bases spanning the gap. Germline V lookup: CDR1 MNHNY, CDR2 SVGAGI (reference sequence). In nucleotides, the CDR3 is TGTGCCAGCAGTTACGGCACTAGCTACGAGCAGTACTTC. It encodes CASSYGTSYEQYF.

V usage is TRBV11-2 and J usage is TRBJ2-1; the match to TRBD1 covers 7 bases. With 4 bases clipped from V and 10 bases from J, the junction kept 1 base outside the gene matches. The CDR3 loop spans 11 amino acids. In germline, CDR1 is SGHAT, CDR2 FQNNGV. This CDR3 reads CASSSGQEQFF. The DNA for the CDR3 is TGTGCCAGCAGCTCGGGACAGGAGCAGTTCTTC.

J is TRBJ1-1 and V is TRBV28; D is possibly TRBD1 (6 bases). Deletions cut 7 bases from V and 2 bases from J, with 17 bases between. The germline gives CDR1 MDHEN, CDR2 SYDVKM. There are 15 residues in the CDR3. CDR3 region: CASTPWAGVNTEAFF. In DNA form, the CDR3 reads TGTGCCAGCACCCCCTGGGCAGGGGTAAACACTGAAGCTTTCTTT.

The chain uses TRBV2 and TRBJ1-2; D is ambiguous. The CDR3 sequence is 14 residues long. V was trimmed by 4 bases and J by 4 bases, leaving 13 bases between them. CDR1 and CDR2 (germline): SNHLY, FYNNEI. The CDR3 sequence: CASSGDRSGYGYTF. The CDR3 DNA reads TGTGCCAGCAGTGGGGATAGGAGCGGCTATGGCTACACCTTC.

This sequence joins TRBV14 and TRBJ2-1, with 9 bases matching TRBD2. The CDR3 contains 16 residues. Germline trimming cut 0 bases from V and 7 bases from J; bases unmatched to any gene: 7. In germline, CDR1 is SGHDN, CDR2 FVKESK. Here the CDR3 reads CASSQESGRSRNEQFF. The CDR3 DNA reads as TGTGCCAGCAGCCAAGAAAGCGGGAGGTCCAGGAATGAGCAGTTCTTC.

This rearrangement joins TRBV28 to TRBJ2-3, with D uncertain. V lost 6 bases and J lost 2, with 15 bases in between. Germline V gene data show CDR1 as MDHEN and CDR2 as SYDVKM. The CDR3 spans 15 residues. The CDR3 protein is CASSPKTYLTDTQYF. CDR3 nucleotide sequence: TGTGCCAGCAGCCCTAAGACTTACCTCACAGATACGCAGTATTTT.

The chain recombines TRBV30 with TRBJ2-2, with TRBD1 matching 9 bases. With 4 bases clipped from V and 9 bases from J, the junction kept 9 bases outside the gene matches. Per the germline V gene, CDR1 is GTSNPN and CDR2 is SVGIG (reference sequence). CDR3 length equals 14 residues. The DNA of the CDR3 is TGTGCCTGGACGACAGGGGGAGGGTTCAGGGAGCTGTTTTTT. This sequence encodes CAWTTGGGFRELFF. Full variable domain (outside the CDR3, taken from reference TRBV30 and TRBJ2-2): SQTIHQWPATLVQPVGSPLSLECTVEGTSNPNLYWYRQAAGRGLQLLFYSVGIGQISSEVPQNLSASRPQDRQFILSSKKLLLSDSGFYLCAWTTGGGFRELFFGEGSRLTVL.

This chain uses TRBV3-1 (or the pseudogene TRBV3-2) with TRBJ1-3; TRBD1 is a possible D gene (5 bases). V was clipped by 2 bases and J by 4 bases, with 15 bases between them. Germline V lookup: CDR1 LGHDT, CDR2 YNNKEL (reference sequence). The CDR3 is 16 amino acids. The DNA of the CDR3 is TGTGCCAGCAGCCAACGGGGGGGGTCTCTAGGAAACACCATATATTTT. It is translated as CASSQRGGSLGNTIYF.

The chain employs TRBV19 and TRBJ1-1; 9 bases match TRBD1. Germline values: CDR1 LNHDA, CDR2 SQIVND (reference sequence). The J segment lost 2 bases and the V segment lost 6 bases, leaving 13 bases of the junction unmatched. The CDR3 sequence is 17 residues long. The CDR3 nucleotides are TGTGCCAGTAGCAGACCGGGACAGGGAGGACAAAACACTGAAGCTTTCTTT. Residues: CASSRPGQGGQNTEAFF.